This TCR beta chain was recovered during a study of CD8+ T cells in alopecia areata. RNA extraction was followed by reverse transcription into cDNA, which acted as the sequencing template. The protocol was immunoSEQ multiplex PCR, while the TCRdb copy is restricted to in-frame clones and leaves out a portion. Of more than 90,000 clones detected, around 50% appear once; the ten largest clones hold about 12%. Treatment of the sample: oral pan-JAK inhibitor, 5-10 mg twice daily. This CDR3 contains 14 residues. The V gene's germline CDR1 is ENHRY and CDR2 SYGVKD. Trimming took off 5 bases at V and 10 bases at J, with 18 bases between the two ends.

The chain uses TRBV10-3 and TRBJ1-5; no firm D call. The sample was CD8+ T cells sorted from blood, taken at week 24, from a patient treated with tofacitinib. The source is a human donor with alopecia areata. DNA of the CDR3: TGTGCCATCAGTATGACTTCGGCCGCCCGCCCCCAGCATTTT. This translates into CAISMTSAARPQHF.